This T cell receptor (beta chain) was recovered during a study of vaccination effects on CD4 cells after COVID-19. CDR1 is MDHEN and CDR2 is SYDVKM in the germline V gene. V dropped 2 bases and J dropped 5 bases, with 16 bases sitting between them. This CDR3 has 16 amino acids. This table comes from immunoSEQ multiplex PCR, and its TCRdb copy is limited to in-frame clones, with some not included. The sample yields tens of thousands of clones, around 73% seen once. Antigen-specific CD4+ T cells expanded by the ViraFEST assay with viral peptide pools were then sequenced. Culturing for more than eight days preceded CD4+ T cell isolation. Two-dose vaccination with either BNT162b2 or mRNA-1273 was given to the participants. Points on this clone: Its antigen is as yet unknown.

The V gene is TRBV28, the J gene TRBJ1-5; the D is unclear. Sequencing used CD4+ T cells from PBMCs cultured with HCoV-229E spike peptides, obtained after COVID-19 vaccination. The TCR comes from a human donor who received a COVID-19 vaccine. The CDR3 nucleotides are TGTGCCAGCAGTTTAGGAGGTCGGGTCCCCCATCAGCCCCAGCATTTT. Protein product: CASSLGGRVPHQPQHF.